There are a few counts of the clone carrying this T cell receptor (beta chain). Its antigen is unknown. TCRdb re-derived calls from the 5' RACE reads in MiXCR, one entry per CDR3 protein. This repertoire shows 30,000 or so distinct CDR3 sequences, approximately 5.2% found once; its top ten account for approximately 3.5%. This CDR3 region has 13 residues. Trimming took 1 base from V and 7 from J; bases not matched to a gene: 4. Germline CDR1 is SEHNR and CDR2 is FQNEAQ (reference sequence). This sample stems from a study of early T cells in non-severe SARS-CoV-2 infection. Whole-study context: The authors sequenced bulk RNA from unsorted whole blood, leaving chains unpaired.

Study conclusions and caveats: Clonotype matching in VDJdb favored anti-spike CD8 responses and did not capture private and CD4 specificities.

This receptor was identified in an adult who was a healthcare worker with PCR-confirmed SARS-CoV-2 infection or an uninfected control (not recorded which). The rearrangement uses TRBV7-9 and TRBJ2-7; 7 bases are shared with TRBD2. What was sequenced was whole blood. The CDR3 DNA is TGTGCCAGCAGCTTAGGCGGGAGAGGTGAGCAGTACTTC. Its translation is CASSLGGRGEQYF.